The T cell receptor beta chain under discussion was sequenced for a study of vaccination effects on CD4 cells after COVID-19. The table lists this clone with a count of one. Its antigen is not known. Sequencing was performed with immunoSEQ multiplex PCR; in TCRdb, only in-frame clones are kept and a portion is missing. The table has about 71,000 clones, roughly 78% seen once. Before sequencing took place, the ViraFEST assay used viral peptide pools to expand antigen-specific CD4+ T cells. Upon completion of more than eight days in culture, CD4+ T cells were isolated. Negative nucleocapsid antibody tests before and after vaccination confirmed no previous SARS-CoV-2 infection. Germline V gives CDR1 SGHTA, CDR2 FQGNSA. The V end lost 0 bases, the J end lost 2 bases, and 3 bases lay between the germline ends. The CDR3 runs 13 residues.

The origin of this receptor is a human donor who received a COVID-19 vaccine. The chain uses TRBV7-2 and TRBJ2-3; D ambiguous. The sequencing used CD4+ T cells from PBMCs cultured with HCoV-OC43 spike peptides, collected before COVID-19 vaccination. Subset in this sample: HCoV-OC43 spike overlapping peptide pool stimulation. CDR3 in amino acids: CASSLADTDTQYF. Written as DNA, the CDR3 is TGTGCCAGCAGCTTAGCAGACACAGATACGCAGTATTTT. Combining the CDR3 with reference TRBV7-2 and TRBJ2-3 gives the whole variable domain GAGVSQSPSNKVTEKGKDVELRCDPISGHTALYWYRQSLGQGLEFLIYFQGNSAPDKSGLPSDRFSAERTGGSVSTLTIQRTQQEDSAVYLCASSLADTDTQYFGPGTRLTVL.